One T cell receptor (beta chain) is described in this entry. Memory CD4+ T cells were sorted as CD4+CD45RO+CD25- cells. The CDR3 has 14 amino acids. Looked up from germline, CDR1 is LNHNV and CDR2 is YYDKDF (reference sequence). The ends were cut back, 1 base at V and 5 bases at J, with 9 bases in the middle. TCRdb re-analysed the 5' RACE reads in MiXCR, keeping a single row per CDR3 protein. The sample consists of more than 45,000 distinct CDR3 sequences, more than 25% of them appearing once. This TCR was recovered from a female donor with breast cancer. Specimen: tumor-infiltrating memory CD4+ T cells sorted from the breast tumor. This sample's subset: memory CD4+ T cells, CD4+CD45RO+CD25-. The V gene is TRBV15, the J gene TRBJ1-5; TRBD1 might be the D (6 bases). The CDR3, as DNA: TGTGCCACCAGCAGAGGACAGGAGGATCAGCCCCAGCATTTT. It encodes CATSRGQEDQPQHF.